One sample yielded the 32 T cell receptor beta chains listed below, sequenced in a study of T cells in Graves' hyperthyroidism and ophthalmopathy. Authors of the study amplified TCR beta CDR3 regions from RNA transcripts. Using the HTBI primer set, a first-round RT-PCR was run on the TCR CDR3. From the multiplex PCR reads, TCRdb called clonotypes with MiXCR, one entry per CDR3 protein. The sample has 550,000 to 800,000 distinct CDR3 sequences, 15% to 20% seen once. What was sequenced was blood. Receptors were obtained from a man in his fifties with Graves' hyperthyroidism.

This clonotype was seen repeatedly, ten times or more. V and J are TRBV7-8 and TRBJ2-7, with 8 nucleotides matching TRBD2. After removal of 4 bases from V and 4 bases from J, the junction contained 6 bases not matched to a gene. Germline-derived CDR1 and CDR2 are SGHVS and FQNEAQ. The CDR3 is made up of 14 amino acids. CDR3 sequence: CASSSTGGPYEQYF. CDR3 nucleotide sequence: TGTGCCAGCAGCTCAACGGGAGGGCCTTACGAGCAGTACTTC.

There are many counts of this clonotype. The chain joins TRBV6-1 to TRBJ2-3; D call uncertain. The CDR3 loop spans 13 amino acids. From germline, CDR1 is MNHNS and CDR2 SASEGT. Between the trimmed V and J ends, which lost 4 bases and 5 bases, there was a span of 10 bases. The CDR3 here is CASSGRPGDTQYF. CDR3 sequence (DNA): TGTGCCAGCAGTGGTCGCCCCGGAGATACGCAGTATTTT.

About this clonotype: A junction boundary mismatches the germline segment, possibly from a read error. The rearrangement links TRBV19 to TRBJ2-1; D ambiguous. CDR3 size: 15 residues. Looked up from germline, CDR1 is LNHDA and CDR2 is SQIVND (reference sequence). The CDR3 DNA follows: TGTGTCAGTAGTATCAAGGGAAGGCCTGACAATGAGCAGTTCTTC. It is translated as CVSSIKGRPDNEQFF.

This clonotype was seen many times. The chain has TRBV10-3 and TRBJ1-2; no reliable D call. The V and J ends lost 0 bases and 4 bases respectively, with 18 bases between them. Germline V gives CDR1 ENHRY, CDR2 SYGVKD. The CDR3 extends over 17 amino acids. The CDR3 DNA sequence: TGTGCCATCAGTGAGTCAGGTCTCAAGGCTGTTTTCTATGGCTACACCTTC. As protein: CAISESGLKAVFYGYTF.

This clonotype was observed at least ten times. The chain links TRBV2 to TRBJ2-4, with TRBD2 matching over 8 bases. V shed 4 bases, J shed 0 bases, and the junction held 2 bases outside the gene matches. Germline CDR1 SNHLY, CDR2 FYNNEI. The CDR3 has 15 residues. Here the CDR3 DNA reads TGTGCCAGCAGTGCGGGGGGGCTAGCCAAAAACATTCAGTACTTC. Amino acids: CASSAGGLAKNIQYF.

This clonotype has at least ten counts. The rearrangement uses TRBV24-1 and TRBJ2-5; D uncertain. CDR3 size: 14 residues. Germline CDR1 KGHDR, CDR2 SFDVKD. V was cut by 4 bases and J by 1 base, with 9 bases left in between. The CDR3 spells CATSESGPQETQYF. DNA of the CDR3: TGTGCCACCAGTGAATCAGGACCCCAAGAGACCCAGTACTTC.

In its sample, this clonotype was seen many times. The CDR3 coding sequence is TGTGCCAGCACCCCTGGGTCCCTACAGGGGCGGTACGGCTACACCTTC. It translates to CASTPGSLQGRYGYTF. V gene TRBV12-3 or TRBV12-4 combines with J gene TRBJ1-2; TRBD1 agrees at 7 bases. The CDR3 is 16 residues long. V gave up 7 bases and J gave up 8 bases; unmatched junction bases: 19.

This clonotype was observed at least ten times. The chain uses TRBV6-6 and TRBJ1-1, with D possibly matching TRBD1 (6 bases). The CDR3 extends over 16 amino acids. The V end was cut by 2 bases, the J end by 1 base, with 14 bases between. Germline CDR1 is MNHNY and CDR2 is SVGAGI (reference sequence). The CDR3, as DNA: TGTGCCAGCAGTTACGGTGACAGGCGCGCGAACACTGAAGCTTTCTTT. Its protein is CASSYGDRRANTEAFF.

The table lists this clonotype with many counts. This chain uses TRBV28 with TRBJ2-6; D gene unclear. This CDR3 has 19 amino acids. V lost 5 bases, J lost 4 bases, and 24 bases lay in between. The germline V gene has CDR1 MDHEN and CDR2 SYDVKM. The CDR3 is CASSTRFGPRALGANVLTF. CDR3 coding DNA: TGTGCCAGCAGTACAAGGTTCGGGCCCCGAGCCCTGGGGGCCAACGTCCTGACTTTC.

V is TRBV20-1 and J is TRBJ2-1; D unclear. V lost 4 bases, J lost 6 bases, and 16 bases lay in between. From germline, CDR1 is DFQATT and CDR2 SNEGSKA (reference sequence). The CDR3 is 14 amino acids. This CDR3 reads CSANPDRGSNEQFF. DNA for the CDR3: TGCAGTGCTAATCCCGACCGCGGCAGCAATGAGCAGTTCTTC.

This clonotype showed up many times. The V call is TRBV2, the J call TRBJ1-6; 8 bases agree with TRBD1. J gave up 9 bases and V 7 bases, and 8 bases lay outside the gene matches. CDR3 length: 14 residues. The V gene's germline CDR1 is SNHLY and CDR2 FYNNEI. The CDR3 DNA is TGTGCCAGCACCCTGACAGGGGTTATTTCACCCCTCCACTTT. It codes for CASTLTGVISPLHF.

This clonotype was counted many times. The J gene is TRBJ1-3, the V gene TRBV6-1; 7 nucleotides agree with TRBD1. This CDR3 region has 14 residues. Germline CDR1 is MNHNS and CDR2 is SASEGT. After removal of 6 bases from V and 2 bases from J, the junction contained 4 bases not matched to a gene. The DNA for the CDR3 is TGTGCCAGCAGAACGACAGGGACTGGAAACACCATATATTTT. This sequence encodes CASRTTGTGNTIYF.

This clonotype was recorded a few times. V gene TRBV29-1 combines with J gene TRBJ2-7, with TRBD2 identical over 12 bases. In germline, CDR1 is SQVTM, CDR2 ANQGSEA. With 6 bases clipped from V and 3 bases from J, the junction kept 9 bases outside the gene matches. This CDR3 contains 15 residues. This CDR3 is CSVSAPTSGSYEQYF. The CDR3 nucleotides are TGCAGCGTCTCCGCACCGACTAGCGGGAGCTACGAGCAGTACTTC.

This clonotype was counted many times. This chain connects TRBV27 to TRBJ2-7, with TRBD1 matching over 8 bases. Germline assignment: CDR1 MNHEY and CDR2 SMNVEV (reference sequence). Trimming took 3 bases from V and 2 from J; bases not matched to a gene: 3. CDR3 length: 14 amino acids. The CDR3 loop reads CASSFRTGPYEQYF. The CDR3 DNA follows: TGTGCCAGCAGTTTTCGGACAGGGCCCTACGAGCAGTACTTC.

There are many counts of this clonotype. The V and J genes are TRBV27 and TRBJ2-2; D is possibly TRBD1 (5 bases). CDR3 length: 14 amino acids. Germline V gene lookup returns CDR1 MNHEY and CDR2 SMNVEV (reference sequence). V lost 6 bases and J lost 3, with 11 bases in between. The CDR3 sequence: CASRAQGDTGELFF. As DNA, the CDR3 is TGTGCCAGCAGGGCCCAAGGGGACACCGGGGAGCTGTTTTTT.

This chain connects TRBV29-1 to TRBJ2-3; D is possibly TRBD1 or TRBD2 (6 bases each). The CDR3 has 16 amino acids. The germline gives CDR1 SQVTM, CDR2 ANQGSEA. V gave up 4 bases and J gave up 1 base, with 18 bases separating them. CDR3 loop: CSVGLGGLRGTDTQYF. CDR3 sequence (DNA): TGCAGCGTTGGGTTAGGGGGGCTCCGGGGCACAGATACGCAGTATTTT.

This clonotype has a handful of counts. The gene calls are TRBV30 and TRBJ1-5; TRBD1 agrees at 8 bases. The CDR3 length is 14 residues. J lost 7 bases, V lost 1 base, and 6 bases had no gene match. Per germline, CDR1 GTSNPN and CDR2 SVGIG (reference sequence). The CDR3 coding sequence is TGTGCCTGGAGTGCACAGGGGGGTTCACAGCCCCAGCATTTT. The encoded protein is CAWSAQGGSQPQHF. Filled out from reference TRBV30 and TRBJ1-5, the complete variable domain reads SQTIHQWPATLVQPVGSPLSLECTVEGTSNPNLYWYRQAAGRGLQLLFYSVGIGQISSEVPQNLSASRPQDRQFILSSKKLLLSDSGFYLCAWSAQGGSQPQHFGDGTRLSIL.

Ten or more counts support this clonotype. This chain links TRBV5-5 with TRBJ2-7; D gene uncertain. CDR1 is SGHKS, CDR2 YYEKEE, per germline (reference sequence). The V end was cut by 1 base, the J end by 1 base, with 9 bases between. The CDR3 sequence is 14 residues long. The CDR3 protein is CASSLFEQSYEQYF. As DNA, the CDR3 is TGTGCCAGCAGCTTGTTTGAACAGTCCTACGAGCAGTACTTC.

The genes are TRBV2 and TRBJ2-4; 9 nucleotides line up with TRBD1. The V gene's germline CDR1 is SNHLY and CDR2 FYNNEI. The CDR3 is 18 residues long. V was pared by 3 bases and J by 2 bases, with 11 bases of the junction left unmatched. CDR3 protein: CASSDSGQGILTKNIQYF. CDR3 DNA: TGTGCCAGCAGTGACTCGGGACAGGGAATTTTAACCAAAAACATTCAGTACTTC.

The chain carries TRBV28 and TRBJ2-1; D perhaps matches TRBD2 (5 bases). The CDR3 sequence is 14 residues long. V shed 8 bases and J shed 3 bases, with 14 bases lying between them. Germline assignment: CDR1 MDHEN and CDR2 SYDVKM. CDR3: CASARQDFYNEQFF. The DNA for the CDR3 is TGTGCCAGCGCCCGCCAGGACTTCTACAATGAGCAGTTCTTC.

The chain combines TRBV2 with TRBJ2-1; no firm D call. The V end was cut by 3 bases, the J end by 0 bases, with 9 bases between. The CDR3 has 15 residues. CDR1 is SNHLY, CDR2 FYNNEI, per germline. The CDR3 DNA sequence: TGTGCCAGCAGTGAGGACCCGAGCTCCTACAATGAGCAGTTCTTC. As protein: CASSEDPSSYNEQFF.

This clonotype came up many times. The CDR3 DNA sequence: TGCAGTGCTAGGGAACCGGGACGGACTGAAGCTTTCTTT. Its translation is CSAREPGRTEAFF. The rearrangement uses TRBV20-1 and TRBJ1-1; tentative D call: TRBD1 (5 bases). Trimming removed 3 bases at V and 5 bases at J, with 13 bases between. The CDR3 consists of 13 residues. The germline gives CDR1 DFQATT, CDR2 SNEGSKA (reference sequence).

Remarks on this clonotype: The junction differs from germline at one of its ends, possibly a read error. The rearrangement joins TRBV6-1 to TRBJ2-3; D remains unclear. The CDR3 runs to 14 residues. Germline CDR1 and CDR2: MNHNS and SASEGT. In DNA, the CDR3 is TGTGCCGGCAGTGAAGGGATTGTTCCAGATACGCAGTATTTT. Translation gives CAGSEGIVPDTQYF.

This clonotype was observed a handful of times. A much larger clone lies one base from this, so it may be a read error. V is TRBV28 and J is TRBJ2-1; D perhaps matches TRBD2 (5 bases). This CDR3 region has 13 residues. Per germline, CDR1 MDHEN and CDR2 SYDVKM. The ends were cut back, 7 bases at V and 0 bases at J, with 7 bases in the middle. The CDR3 here is CASMGSSYNEQFF. Here the CDR3 DNA reads TGTGCCAGCATGGGGAGCTCCTACAATGAGCAGTTCTTC.

This clonotype came up many times. The chain has TRBV28 and TRBJ2-2; TRBD2 aligns across 15 bases. Germline values: CDR1 MDHEN, CDR2 SYDVKM. The CDR3 extends over 16 amino acids. V was clipped by 5 bases and J by 4 bases; unmatched bases: 2. The CDR3 nucleotides read TGTGCCAGCAGTAGGACTAGCGGGAGGGCCACCGGGGAGCTGTTTTTT. This codes for CASSRTSGRATGELFF.

This clonotype was recorded many times. J is TRBJ2-3 and V is TRBV24-1; no firm D call. The germline gives CDR1 KGHDR, CDR2 SFDVKD. V was trimmed by 5 bases and J by 4 bases, leaving 6 bases between them. The CDR3 has 12 amino acids. The CDR3 DNA sequence: TGTGCCACCAGTGGATTTTCAGATACGCAGTATTTT. Amino acids: CATSGFSDTQYF.

This clonotype occurred many times. The V call is TRBV5-1, the J call TRBJ2-1, with D possibly TRBD1 on 5 matching bases. Germline CDR1 SGHRS, CDR2 YFSETQ. The ends were cut back, 2 bases at V and 4 bases at J, with 10 bases in the middle. The CDR3 is made up of 14 amino acids. In nucleotides, the CDR3 is TGCGCCAGCAGCTTACAACAGGTTTACAATGAGCAGTTCTTC. This translates into CASSLQQVYNEQFF. The full variable domain, completed using reference TRBV5-1 and TRBJ2-1, is KAGVTQTPRYLIKTRGQQVTLSCSPISGHRSVSWYQQTPGQGLQFLFEYFSETQRNKGNFPGRFSGRQFSNSRSEMNVSTLELGDSALYLCASSLQQVYNEQFFGPGTRLTVL.

This clonotype was detected ten times or more. The CDR3 nucleotides are TGTGCCAGCGGAGGCAGGGGGGTCTCCAACACTGAAGCTTTCTTT. It yields the protein CASGGRGVSNTEAFF. The chain combines TRBV6-1 with TRBJ1-1; 7 nucleotides agree with TRBD1. Unmatched junction bases numbered 11, after V lost 8 bases and J lost 2 bases. Germline CDR1 MNHNS, CDR2 SASEGT. The CDR3 sequence is 15 residues long.

This clonotype has a handful of counts. The V call is TRBV29-1, the J call TRBJ2-7; TRBD1 agrees at 7 bases. CDR1 is SQVTM, CDR2 ANQGSEA, per germline. Germline trimming cut 6 bases from V and 1 base from J; bases unmatched to any gene: 6. The length of the CDR3 is 13 residues. Here the CDR3 reads CSVWTGGSYEQYF. CDR3 bases: TGCAGCGTCTGGACAGGAGGTTCCTACGAGCAGTACTTC.

There are many counts of this clonotype. CDR3 nucleotide sequence: TGTGCCAGCTCACCGGCAGCCTACGAGCAGTACTTC. It specifies CASSPAAYEQYF. The rearrangement links TRBV18 to TRBJ2-7; D is undetermined. The germline V and J ends were trimmed by 3 bases and 2 bases, with 5 bases remaining between them. This CDR3 is 12 amino acids long. Per germline, CDR1 KGHSH and CDR2 LQKENI.

This clonotype appeared once. A much larger clone sits a single nucleotide away, making a read error possible. The rearrangement uses TRBV27 and TRBJ1-2, with D perhaps TRBD1 (5 bases). The CDR3 totals 12 residues. V gave up 8 bases and J gave up 6 bases, with 13 bases separating them. Germline CDR1 MNHEY, CDR2 SMNVEV (reference sequence). The CDR3 region has the DNA TGTGCCAGCCGGGGGGGGAACGATGGCTACACCTTC. As protein: CASRGGNDGYTF.

This clonotype was found many times. The rearrangement links TRBV11-2 to TRBJ2-5; 7 bases fit TRBD2. The CDR3 runs 17 residues. V was clipped by 5 bases and J by 0 bases; unmatched bases: 12. Germline V gives CDR1 SGHAT, CDR2 FQNNGV. CDR3 region: CASSNLALAANQETQYF. DNA for the CDR3: TGTGCCAGCAGCAACCTGGCCCTAGCGGCAAACCAAGAGACCCAGTACTTC.